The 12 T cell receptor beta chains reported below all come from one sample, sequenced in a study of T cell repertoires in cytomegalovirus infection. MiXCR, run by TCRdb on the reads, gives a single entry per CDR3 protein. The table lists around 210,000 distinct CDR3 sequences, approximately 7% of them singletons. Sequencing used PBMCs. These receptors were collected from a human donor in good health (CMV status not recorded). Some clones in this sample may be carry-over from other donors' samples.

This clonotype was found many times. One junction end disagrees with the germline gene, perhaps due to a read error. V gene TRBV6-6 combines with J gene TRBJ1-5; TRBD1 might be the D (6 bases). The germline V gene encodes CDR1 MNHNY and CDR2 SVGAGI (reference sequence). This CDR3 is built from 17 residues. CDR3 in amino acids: CASSYSNPGASYQPQHF. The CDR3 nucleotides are TGTGCCAGCAGTTACTCGAACCCAGGGGCTAGCTATCAGCCCCAGCATTTT.

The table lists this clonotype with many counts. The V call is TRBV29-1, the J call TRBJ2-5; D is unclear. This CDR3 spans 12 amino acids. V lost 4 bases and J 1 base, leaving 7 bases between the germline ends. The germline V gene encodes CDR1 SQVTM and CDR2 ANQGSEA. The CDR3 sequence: CSVVGIQETQYF. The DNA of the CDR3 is TGCAGCGTTGTTGGTATCCAAGAGACCCAGTACTTC.

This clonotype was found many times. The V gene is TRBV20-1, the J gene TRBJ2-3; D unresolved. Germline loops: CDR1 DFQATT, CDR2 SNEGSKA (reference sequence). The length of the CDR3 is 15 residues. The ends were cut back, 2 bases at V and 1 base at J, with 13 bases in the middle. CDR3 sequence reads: CSARIARLGTDTQYF. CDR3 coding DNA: TGCAGTGCTAGAATCGCTAGGTTGGGCACAGATACGCAGTATTTT.

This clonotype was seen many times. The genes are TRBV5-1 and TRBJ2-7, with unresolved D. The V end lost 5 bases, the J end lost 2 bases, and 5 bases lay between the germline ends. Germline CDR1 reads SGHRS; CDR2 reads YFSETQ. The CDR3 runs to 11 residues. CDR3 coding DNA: TGCGCCAGCAGGGCAGCCTACGAGCAGTACTTC. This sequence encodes CASRAAYEQYF.

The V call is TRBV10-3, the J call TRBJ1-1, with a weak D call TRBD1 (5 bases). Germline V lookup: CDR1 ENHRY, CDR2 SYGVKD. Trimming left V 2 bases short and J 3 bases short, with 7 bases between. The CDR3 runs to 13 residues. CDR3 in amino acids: CAISEQGHTEAFF. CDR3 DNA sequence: TGTGCCATCAGTGAGCAGGGTCACACTGAAGCTTTCTTT.

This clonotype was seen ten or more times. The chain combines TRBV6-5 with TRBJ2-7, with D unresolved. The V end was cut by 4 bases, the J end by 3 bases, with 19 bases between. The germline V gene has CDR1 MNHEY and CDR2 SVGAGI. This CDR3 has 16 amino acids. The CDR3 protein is CASSSPTGSNYYEQYF. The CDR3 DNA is TGTGCCAGCAGTTCCCCGACCGGGTCTAACTACTACGAGCAGTACTTC.

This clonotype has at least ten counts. CDR3 nucleotides: TGTGCCAGCAGCATACAGGGGCTAGAGACCCAGTACTTC. Translation gives CASSIQGLETQYF. This chain connects TRBV7-2 to TRBJ2-5; 7 nucleotides line up with TRBD1. V was pared by 5 bases and J by 4 bases, with 4 bases of the junction left unmatched. Germline lookup yields CDR1 SGHTA and CDR2 FQGNSA. The CDR3 consists of 13 residues.

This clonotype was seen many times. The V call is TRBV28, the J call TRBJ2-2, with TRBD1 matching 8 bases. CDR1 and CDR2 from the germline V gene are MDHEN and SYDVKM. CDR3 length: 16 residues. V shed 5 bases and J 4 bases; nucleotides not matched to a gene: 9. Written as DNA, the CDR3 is TGTGCCAGCAGTCTGAGCAGGGGGCTAAGCACCGGGGAGCTGTTTTTT. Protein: CASSLSRGLSTGELFF.

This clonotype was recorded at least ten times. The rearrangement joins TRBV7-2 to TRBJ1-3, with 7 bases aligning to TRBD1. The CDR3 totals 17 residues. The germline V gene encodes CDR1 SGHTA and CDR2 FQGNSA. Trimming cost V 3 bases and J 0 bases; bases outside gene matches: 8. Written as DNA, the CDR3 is TGTGCCAGCAGCTTTCGCCAGGGGGAAGGCTCTGGAAACACCATATATTTT. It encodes CASSFRQGEGSGNTIYF.

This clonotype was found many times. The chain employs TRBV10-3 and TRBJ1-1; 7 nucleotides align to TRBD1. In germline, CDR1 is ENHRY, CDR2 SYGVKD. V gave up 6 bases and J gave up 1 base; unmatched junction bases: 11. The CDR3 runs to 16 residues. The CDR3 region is CAIRTTLTGRNTEAFF. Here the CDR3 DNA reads TGTGCCATCAGGACTACGTTGACAGGGAGGAACACTGAAGCTTTCTTT.

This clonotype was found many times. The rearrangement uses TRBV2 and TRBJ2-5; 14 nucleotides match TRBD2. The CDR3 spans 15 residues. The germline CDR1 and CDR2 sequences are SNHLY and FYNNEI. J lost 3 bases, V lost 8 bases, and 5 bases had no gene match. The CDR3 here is CASCQTSGREETQYF. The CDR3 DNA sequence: TGTGCCAGCTGTCAGACTAGCGGGAGGGAAGAGACCCAGTACTTC.

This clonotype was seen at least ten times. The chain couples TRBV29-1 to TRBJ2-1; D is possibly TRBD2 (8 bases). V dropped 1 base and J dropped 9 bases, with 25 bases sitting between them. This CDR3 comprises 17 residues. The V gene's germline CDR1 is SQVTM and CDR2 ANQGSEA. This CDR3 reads CSVEALGQLGLGSEQFF. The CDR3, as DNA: TGCAGCGTTGAAGCCCTGGGACAGCTGGGACTAGGGAGTGAGCAGTTCTTC.